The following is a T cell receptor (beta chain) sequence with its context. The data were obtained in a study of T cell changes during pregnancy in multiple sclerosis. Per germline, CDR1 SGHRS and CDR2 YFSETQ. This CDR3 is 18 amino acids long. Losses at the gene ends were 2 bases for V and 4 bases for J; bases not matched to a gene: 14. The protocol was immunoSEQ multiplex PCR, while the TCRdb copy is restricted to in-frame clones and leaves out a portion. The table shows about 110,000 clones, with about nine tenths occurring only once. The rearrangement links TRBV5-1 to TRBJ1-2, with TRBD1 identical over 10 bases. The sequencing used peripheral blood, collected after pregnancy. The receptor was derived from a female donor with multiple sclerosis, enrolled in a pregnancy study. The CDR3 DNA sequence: TGCGCCAGCAGCTTATCAATTACCGGGACAGGGGACCGCTATGGCTACACCTTC. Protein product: CASSLSITGTGDRYGYTF. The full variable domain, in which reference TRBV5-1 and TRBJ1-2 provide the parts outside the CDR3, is KAGVTQTPRYLIKTRGQQVTLSCSPISGHRSVSWYQQTPGQGLQFLFEYFSETQRNKGNFPGRFSGRQFSNSRSEMNVSTLELGDSALYLCASSLSITGTGDRYGYTFGSGTRLTVV.